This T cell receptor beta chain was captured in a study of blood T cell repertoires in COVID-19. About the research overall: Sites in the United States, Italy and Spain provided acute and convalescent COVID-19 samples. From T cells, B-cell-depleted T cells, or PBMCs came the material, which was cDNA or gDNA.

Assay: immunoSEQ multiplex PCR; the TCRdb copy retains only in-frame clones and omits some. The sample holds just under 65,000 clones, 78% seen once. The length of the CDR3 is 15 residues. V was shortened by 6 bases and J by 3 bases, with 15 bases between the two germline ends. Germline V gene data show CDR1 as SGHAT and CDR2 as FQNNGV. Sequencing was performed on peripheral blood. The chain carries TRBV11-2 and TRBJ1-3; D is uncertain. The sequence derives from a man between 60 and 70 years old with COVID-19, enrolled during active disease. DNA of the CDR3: TGTGCCAGCAGTTTTAGTACGGGGAGTGGAAACACCATATATTTT. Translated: CASSFSTGSGNTIYF.